These 10 T cell receptor beta chains share one sample of origin, sequenced in a study of response to subunit inactivated influenza vaccine. MiXCR was run by TCRdb on the RT-PCR reads, yielding one entry per CDR3 protein. This sample carries around 710,000 distinct CDR3 sequences, roughly 13% of them seen once, and the ten largest clones take 6% to 7%. The specimen was PBMCs from blood, collected about 14 days before vaccination. Receptor source: a man aged 50 or older who received an inactivated influenza vaccine.

V and J are TRBV6-2 or TRBV6-3 and TRBJ2-7; 7 positions match TRBD1. Germline V gene lookup returns CDR1 MNHEY and CDR2 SVGEGT. The junction had 6 bases not matched to a gene; V was cut back by 6 bases and J by 4 bases. CDR3 size: 13 residues. The CDR3 nucleotides are TGTGCCAGCAGGGGGACAGAGCGGTACGAGCAGTACTTC. Translation: CASRGTERYEQYF.

This clonotype came up a few times. This chain joins TRBV20-1 and TRBJ2-1, with 8 bases lining up with TRBD2. Germline V gene lookup returns CDR1 DFQATT and CDR2 SNEGSKA (reference sequence). V was pared by 5 bases and J by 3 bases, with 6 bases of the junction left unmatched. There are 14 residues in the CDR3. CDR3 sequence reads: CSAAPSGSYNEQFF. CDR3 bases: TGCAGTGCTGCCCCCAGCGGGAGCTACAATGAGCAGTTCTTC.

The gene calls are TRBV12-3 or TRBV12-4 and TRBJ1-4; D gene unclear. V gave up 3 bases and J gave up 4 bases, with 9 bases separating them. The CDR3 covers 14 residues. The CDR3: CASSFWQYNEKLFF. Here the CDR3 DNA reads TGTGCCAGCAGTTTCTGGCAGTATAATGAAAAACTGTTTTTT.

This clonotype has only a few counts. The chain couples TRBV11-2 to TRBJ2-2; D might be TRBD2 (6 bases). Trimming removed 0 bases at V and 6 bases at J, with 11 bases between. The CDR3 runs 15 residues. Looked up from germline, CDR1 is SGHAT and CDR2 is FQNNGV. The CDR3 DNA follows: TGTGCCAGCAGCTTAGAGGCTAGCGTGGCCGGGGAGCTGTTTTTT. It is translated as CASSLEASVAGELFF.

This chain links TRBV4-3 with TRBJ2-5, with D perhaps TRBD1 (5 bases). Trimming cost V 1 base and J 3 bases, with 6 bases left between them. Per the germline V gene, CDR1 is LGHNA and CDR2 is YSLEER. CDR3 size: 13 residues. DNA of the CDR3: TGCGCCAGCAGCCAAGCGACAGAAGAGACCCAGTACTTC. Translation gives CASSQATEETQYF.

This clonotype occurred a few times. The rearrangement joins TRBV29-1 to TRBJ2-6, with D unresolved. Trimming removed 5 bases at V and 1 base at J, with 12 bases between. Germline V gives CDR1 SQVTM, CDR2 ANQGSEA. This CDR3 contains 15 residues. This chain's CDR3 is CSVPTKGSGANVLTF. The CDR3 coding sequence is TGCAGCGTTCCGACCAAGGGATCTGGGGCCAACGTCCTGACTTTC.

The sample holds many counts of this clonotype. This chain uses TRBV20-1 with TRBJ2-2, with D tentatively TRBD1 (5 bases). The germline gives CDR1 DFQATT, CDR2 SNEGSKA (reference sequence). Trimming took off 6 bases at V and 7 bases at J, with 21 bases between the two ends. CDR3 length: 15 amino acids. CDR3 residues: CSAQTDRGHDGELFF. The CDR3 nucleotides read TGCAGTGCACAGACTGACCGCGGACATGACGGGGAGCTGTTTTTT.

The rearrangement joins TRBV28 to TRBJ1-1, with D uncertain. The CDR3 runs to 13 residues. V was cut by 4 bases and J by 7 bases, with 13 bases left in between. Per the germline V gene, CDR1 is MDHEN and CDR2 is SYDVKM. The CDR3 nucleotides read TGTGCCAGCAGTTCGGGAGAGCGGAATGAAGCTTTCTTT. Protein product: CASSSGERNEAFF.

The table lists this clonotype with a few counts. The chain joins TRBV5-1 to TRBJ2-7; no reliable D call. With 4 bases removed from V and 3 bases from J, the gap between germline ends came to 17 bases. The CDR3 runs to 15 residues. Per the germline V gene, CDR1 is SGHRS and CDR2 is YFSETQ. The CDR3 sequence: CASSQDGAPFYEQYF. Written as DNA, the CDR3 is TGCGCCAGCAGCCAGGACGGCGCTCCCTTCTACGAGCAGTACTTC.

The chain joins TRBV12-5 to TRBJ1-1, with a possible D match to TRBD1 (5 bases). Between the trimmed V and J ends, which lost 1 base and 3 bases, there was a span of 15 bases. Germline V gene lookup returns CDR1 LGHNT and CDR2 FRNRAP. This CDR3 region has 16 residues. CDR3 DNA sequence: TGTGCTAGTGGTTTGGACCCCCGGGCAGGGTACACTGAAGCTTTCTTT. The encoded protein is CASGLDPRAGYTEAFF.